This T cell receptor (beta chain) was recovered during a study of cytomegalovirus exposure and HLA in healthy donors. Study outcomes and limitations: Listed as cytomegalovirus-associated were 150 or so TCR beta chains. Per published reports, the classifier diagnosed cytomegalovirus status with high specificity and sensitivity. The study found most TCR sequences rare, yet found some public TCRs in many donors. Confirmation was obtained in vitro that a few CMV-associated chains are specific for CMV antigens.

Profiling relied on immunoSEQ multiplex PCR, and the TCRdb table lists in-frame clones only, not all of them. Here the sample spans about 200,000 clones, approximately 86% being singletons. This CDR3 contains 17 residues. Trimming took 5 bases from V and 7 from J; bases not matched to a gene: 20. Germline V gene data show CDR1 as SEHNR and CDR2 as FQNEAQ (reference sequence). This clone appeared a few times. Antigen specificity is unknown. The origin of this receptor is a woman aged 18-29 years in good health and CMV-seronegative. V gene TRBV7-9 combines with J gene TRBJ2-7; the match to TRBD2 covers 7 bases. Sequenced sample: PBMCs. CDR3 protein: CASSRPDPVGGLREQYF. CDR3 in DNA: TGTGCCAGCAGCCGACCCGACCCGGTGGGAGGGCTTCGGGAGCAGTACTTC.